Below are 17 T cell receptor beta chains sequenced from a single sample in a study of T cell responses to AZD1222 COVID-19 vaccine. Assay used: immunoSEQ multiplex PCR; TCRdb lists only in-frame clones, some missing. The table lists approximately 170,000 clones, 92% of them singletons, with around 0.99% in the top ten. Specimen: peripheral blood, collected 28 days after the second AZD1222 dose. Receptors originate from an adult who received the AZD1222 COVID-19 vaccine.

This rearrangement joins TRBV15 to TRBJ2-7; 9 bases align to TRBD1. Per the germline V gene, CDR1 is LNHNV and CDR2 is YYDKDF (reference sequence). This CDR3 has 18 residues. The junction had 13 bases not matched to a gene; V was cut back by 1 base and J by 3 bases. CDR3 DNA sequence: TGTGCCACCAGCAGAGCCCGGGGGACAGGGATTAATTTCTACGAGCAGTACTTC. Its protein is CATSRARGTGINFYEQYF.

The chain employs TRBV7-9 and TRBJ2-2; D is tentatively TRBD1 or TRBD2 (5 bases each). V dropped 5 bases and J dropped 10 bases, with 23 bases sitting between them. Per the germline V gene, CDR1 is SEHNR and CDR2 is FQNEAQ (reference sequence). This CDR3 comprises 16 residues. The CDR3, as DNA: TGTGCCAGCAGCCCCGCCTCGGCAGGGACCAGGGCGGAGCTGTTTTTT. Residues: CASSPASAGTRAELFF.

The gene calls are TRBV29-1 and TRBJ1-1; weak D call: TRBD1 (6 bases). The germline CDR1 and CDR2 sequences are SQVTM and ANQGSEA. The CDR3 runs 13 residues. With 8 bases removed from V and 2 bases from J, the gap between germline ends came to 15 bases. The CDR3 is CSFYGRGNTEAFF. CDR3 DNA: TGCAGCTTCTATGGCAGGGGCAACACTGAAGCTTTCTTT. The whole variable domain, filled in from reference TRBV29-1 and TRBJ1-1, reads SAVISQKPSRDICQRGTSLTIQCQVDSQVTMMFWYRQQPGQSLTLIATANQGSEATYESGFVIDKFPISRPNLTFSTLTVSNMSPEDSSIYLCSFYGRGNTEAFFGQGTRLTVV.

This rearrangement joins TRBV10-1 to TRBJ2-3; 11 bases map to TRBD2. The length of the CDR3 is 15 residues. The V gene end was trimmed by 3 bases and the J gene end by 9 bases; junction bases not matched to a gene: 8. The germline gives CDR1 WNHNN, CDR2 SYGVQD (reference sequence). CDR3 amino acids: CASSELAGGHSTQYF. In nucleotides, the CDR3 is TGCGCCAGCAGTGAATTAGCGGGGGGGCACTCGACGCAGTATTTT.

The chain is built from TRBV25-1 and TRBJ2-7, with 9 positions matching TRBD1. The germline gives CDR1 MGHDK, CDR2 SYGVNS. V lost 5 bases to trimming and J lost 1 base; unmatched junction nucleotides: 3. CDR3 size: 14 residues. The CDR3 DNA follows: TGTGCCAGCAGTCTGGGACAGGGTTCCTACGAGCAGTACTTC. The encoded protein is CASSLGQGSYEQYF.

This clone has a single count. This chain uses TRBV5-5 with TRBJ1-1, with D possibly being TRBD1 (6 bases). This CDR3 has 15 residues. Germline assignment: CDR1 SGHKS and CDR2 YYEKEE (reference sequence). V shed 3 bases and J shed 6 bases, with 18 bases lying between them. CDR3: CASSSTRGGHPEAFF. The CDR3 DNA follows: TGTGCCAGCAGCTCCACCAGGGGTGGGCACCCTGAAGCTTTCTTT.

The chain is built from TRBV5-8 and TRBJ2-1, with 8 nucleotides matching TRBD1. The CDR3 extends over 16 amino acids. The germline CDR1 and CDR2 sequences are SGHTS and YDEGEE. Germline trimming cut 3 bases from V and 0 bases from J; bases unmatched to any gene: 5. The CDR3 DNA follows: TGTGCCAGCAGCTCCGGACAGGGACGCTCCTACAATGAGCAGTTCTTC. This sequence encodes CASSSGQGRSYNEQFF. The full variable domain, its missing parts supplied by reference TRBV5-8 and TRBJ2-1, is EAGVTQSPTHLIKTRGQQATLRCSPISGHTSVYWYQQALGLGLQFLLWYDEGEERNRGNFPPRFSGRQFPNYSSELNVNALELEDSALYLCASSSGQGRSYNEQFFGPGTRLTVL.

J is TRBJ1-2 and V is TRBV2; TRBD1 is a possible D gene (6 bases). Trimming shortened V by 6 bases and J by 4 bases, and 18 bases separated the two germline ends. The CDR3 contains 15 residues. CDR1 and CDR2 (germline): SNHLY, FYNNEI. CDR3 DNA: TGTGCCAGCAGCCTAGAGGGGGAGGGTGGCTATGGCTACACCTTC. The encoded protein is CASSLEGEGGYGYTF.

The chain has TRBV11-3 and TRBJ1-1; 7 nucleotides agree with TRBD1. The CDR3 is 13 residues long. In germline, CDR1 is SGHNT, CDR2 YENEEA. The ends lost 3 bases at V and 4 bases at J; junction bases unmatched: 2. CDR3 sequence reads: CASSFQGGTEAFF. CDR3 bases: TGTGCCAGCAGCTTTCAGGGGGGCACTGAAGCTTTCTTT.

The rearrangement uses TRBV18 and TRBJ1-1; D remains ambiguous. CDR1 KGHSH and CDR2 LQKENI come from the germline V gene. Trimming took 1 base from V and 1 from J, leaving 7 bases between them. CDR3 size: 14 residues. Here the CDR3 DNA reads TGTGCCAGCTCACCACAGGGCACGAACACTGAAGCTTTCTTT. Translating gives CASSPQGTNTEAFF.

The V call is TRBV11-2, the J call TRBJ2-2; possible D gene TRBD1, 6 bases. The CDR3 is 15 amino acids. The V end lost 5 bases, the J end lost 0 bases, and 10 bases lay between the germline ends. CDR1 is SGHAT, CDR2 FQNNGV, per germline. The CDR3 protein is CASSPRTANTGELFF. The CDR3 DNA sequence: TGTGCCAGCAGCCCACGGACAGCGAACACCGGGGAGCTGTTTTTT.

The chain combines TRBV6-1 with TRBJ1-2; 7 positions match TRBD1. Germline CDR1 is MNHNS and CDR2 is SASEGT. V lost 0 bases to trimming and J lost 2 bases; unmatched junction nucleotides: 3. The CDR3 is made up of 15 amino acids. The CDR3, as DNA: TGTGCCAGCAGTGAAGCGCCGGGACAGAACTATGGCTACACCTTC. This codes for CASSEAPGQNYGYTF.

This chain uses TRBV19 with TRBJ1-6; D gene ambiguous. Trimming removed 3 bases at V and 7 bases at J, with 7 bases between. The CDR3 is made up of 13 amino acids. Germline CDR1 and CDR2: LNHDA and SQIVND (reference sequence). The CDR3 sequence: CASSIVPNSPLHF. The CDR3 coding sequence is TGTGCCAGTAGTATCGTCCCGAATTCACCCCTCCACTTT.

This chain's CDR3 is CSGGTDTQYF. The CDR3 nucleotides are TGCAGCGGGGGAACAGATACGCAGTATTTT. This sequence joins TRBV29-1 and TRBJ2-3; D is unclear. The V end was cut by 7 bases, the J end by 3 bases, with 5 bases between. Germline CDR1 is SQVTM and CDR2 is ANQGSEA. The CDR3 extends over 10 amino acids.

The CDR3 sequence: CASTHSPFGLNTEAFF. In DNA, the CDR3 is TGTGCCAGCACCCATAGTCCCTTTGGTCTGAACACTGAAGCTTTCTTT. The V call is TRBV3-1 (or the pseudogene TRBV3-2), the J call TRBJ1-1; D is unclear. This CDR3 is 16 amino acids long. From germline, CDR1 is LGHDT and CDR2 YNNKEL (reference sequence). With 7 bases removed from V and 0 bases from J, the gap between germline ends came to 18 bases.

The chain's CDR3 is CASSSVAGTETQYF. The DNA for the CDR3 is TGTGCCAGCAGCTCGGTAGCGGGGACGGAGACCCAGTACTTC. The chain couples TRBV11-2 to TRBJ2-5, with 8 bases aligning to TRBD2. The germline gives CDR1 SGHAT, CDR2 FQNNGV. V dropped 4 bases and J dropped 5; count of bases not matched to a gene: 6. The CDR3 is made up of 14 amino acids.

This clone was seen a handful of times. This chain uses TRBV15 with TRBJ1-5; unclear D gene. Germline-derived CDR1 and CDR2 are LNHNV and YYDKDF (reference sequence). The length of the CDR3 is 12 residues. With 3 bases removed from V and 7 bases from J, the gap between germline ends came to 7 bases. The chain's CDR3 is CATSRVGQPQHF. DNA for the CDR3: TGTGCCACCAGCAGGGTTGGGCAGCCCCAGCATTTT.